These 20 T cell receptor beta chains originate from one sample sequenced in a study of blood T cell repertoires in COVID-19 (dated by TCRdb to 2020 to 2022). The library was prepared using the immunoSEQ multiplex PCR assay. The table was pulled from immuneACCESS by TCRdb, which kept in-frame rearrangements only. Such tables lose some clones; where checked, under half of the loss comes from unresolved V genes, and the rest has no known cause. In this sample the table shows approximately 120,000 clones, about three quarters of which occur a single time. The ten largest clonotypes hold about 4.7% of the sample. The sample taken for sequencing was peripheral blood. The receptors shown here come from a human donor in a cohort sampled during active or convalescent COVID-19.

This clone was seen once. The V gene is TRBV14, the J gene TRBJ1-1, with D hard to call. Germline CDR1 is SGHDN and CDR2 is FVKESK. There are 15 residues in the CDR3. V was cut by 1 base and J by 2 bases, with 11 bases left in between. CDR3 sequence reads: CASSQATIANTEAFF. The CDR3 nucleotides read TGTGCCAGCAGCCAAGCAACTATTGCCAACACTGAAGCTTTCTTT.

This chain uses TRBV10-3 with TRBJ1-3, with 8 nucleotides matching TRBD1. Germline V lookup: CDR1 ENHRY, CDR2 SYGVKD. The CDR3 runs to 15 residues. Trimming at V came to 4 bases and at J to 9 bases, leaving 11 bases not matched to a gene. This CDR3 is CAISGTGTPISTIYF. DNA for the CDR3: TGTGCCATCAGTGGGACAGGGACGCCGATTAGCACCATATATTTT.

This chain uses TRBV2 with TRBJ1-4; the D gene is possibly TRBD1 (6 bases). The germline V gene has CDR1 SNHLY and CDR2 FYNNEI. The V and J ends lost 6 bases and 0 bases respectively, with 11 bases between them. CDR3 length: 15 amino acids. This CDR3 is CASRLNRATNEKLFF. The CDR3 region has the DNA TGTGCCAGCAGACTTAACAGGGCAACTAATGAAAAACTGTTTTTT.

DNA of the CDR3: TGTGCCAGCAGCAAACCACGACCTGGACTAGCGGGATACAATGAGCAGTTCTTC. Its protein product is CASSKPRPGLAGYNEQFF. The chain has TRBV21-1 and TRBJ2-1; TRBD2 is taken as the D call from the table, unchecked against the DNA. TRBV21-1 is an annotated pseudogene. The CDR3 covers 18 residues.

The V call is TRBV7-2, the J call TRBJ2-7; 9 nucleotides match TRBD2. The germline gives CDR1 SGHTA, CDR2 FQGNSA. This CDR3 spans 15 amino acids. V lost 5 bases, J lost 4 bases, and 9 bases stayed unmatched. CDR3 in amino acids: CASSPRGSGRYEQYF. In nucleotides, the CDR3 is TGTGCCAGCAGCCCCCGGGGTAGCGGGAGATACGAGCAGTACTTC.

The rearrangement links TRBV2 to TRBJ2-1, with 8 bases identical to TRBD1. The CDR3 runs 14 residues. CDR1 SNHLY and CDR2 FYNNEI come from the germline V gene. After removal of 6 bases from V and 0 bases from J, the junction contained 1 base not matched to a gene. The CDR3 DNA follows: TGTGCCAGCAGGGACAGGGTCTCCTACAATGAGCAGTTCTTC. Its translation: CASRDRVSYNEQFF. The full variable domain, in which reference TRBV2 and TRBJ2-1 provide the parts outside the CDR3, is EPEVTQTPSHQVTQMGQEVILRCVPISNHLYFYWYRQILGQKVEFLVSFYNNEISEKSEIFDDQFSVERPDGSNFTLKIRSTKLEDSAMYFCASRDRVSYNEQFFGPGTRLTVL.

This chain connects TRBV29-1 to TRBJ2-7; weak D call: TRBD1 (6 bases). V lost 4 bases, J lost 0 bases, and 13 bases lay in between. This CDR3 spans 14 amino acids. From germline, CDR1 is SQVTM and CDR2 ANQGSEA. The CDR3 DNA sequence: TGCAGCGTTGCAAGGCAGGGGCTCTCCTACGAGCAGTACTTC. Translated: CSVARQGLSYEQYF.

V usage is TRBV18 and J usage is TRBJ2-1; 8 nucleotides match TRBD1. The CDR3 runs 15 residues. The V segment lost 3 bases and the J segment 4 bases; nucleotides outside the gene matches: 5. Germline V gene data show CDR1 as KGHSH and CDR2 as LQKENI. The CDR3 sequence: CASSPRQGSYNEQFF. The CDR3 nucleotides read TGTGCCAGCTCACCGAGACAGGGGTCTTACAATGAGCAGTTCTTC. The variable domain in full, completed from reference TRBV18 and TRBJ2-1, reads NAGVMQNPRHLVRRRGQEARLRCSPMKGHSHVYWYRQLPEEGLKFMVYLQKENIIDESGMPKERFSAEFPKEGPSILRIQQVVRGDSAAYFCASSPRQGSYNEQFFGPGTRLTVL.

This rearrangement joins TRBV3-1 (or the pseudogene TRBV3-2) to TRBJ2-1; 8 nucleotides match TRBD2. CDR1 LGHDT and CDR2 YNNKEL come from the germline V gene (reference sequence). The V gene end was trimmed by 4 bases and the J gene end by 4 bases; junction bases not matched to a gene: 9. CDR3 length: 16 amino acids. The CDR3 here is CASSLRRGGWYNEQFF. DNA of the CDR3: TGTGCCAGCAGCCTCCGCCGGGGGGGCTGGTACAATGAGCAGTTCTTC.

This chain connects TRBV10-3 to TRBJ2-1; maybe TRBD2 (8 bases). This CDR3 contains 16 residues. Germline V CDR1 and CDR2: ENHRY, SYGVKD. Trimming shortened V by 6 bases and J by 2 bases, and 17 bases separated the two germline ends. This CDR3 reads CAISPGGAGAYNEQFF. CDR3 sequence (DNA): TGTGCCATCAGCCCAGGGGGAGCGGGGGCCTACAATGAGCAGTTCTTC.

V is TRBV9 and J is TRBJ2-5, with D maybe TRBD2 (6 bases). V was trimmed by 1 base and J by 2 bases, leaving 15 bases between them. The CDR3 has 16 amino acids. Germline V lookup: CDR1 SGDLS, CDR2 YYNGEE. In DNA form, the CDR3 reads TGTGCCAGCAGCGTAAATAGCGGTGTGTGGCAAGAGACCCAGTACTTC. Its protein product is CASSVNSGVWQETQYF.

This clone was observed a handful of times. The J gene is TRBJ1-1, the V gene TRBV19; possibly TRBD1 for D (5 bases). Germline values: CDR1 LNHDA, CDR2 SQIVND (reference sequence). The CDR3 is 15 residues long. The V and J ends lost 5 bases and 1 base respectively, with 14 bases between them. The CDR3 coding sequence is TGTGCCAGTAGTCTCCGTGGACAAGGGAACACTGAAGCTTTCTTT. Protein sequence: CASSLRGQGNTEAFF. The entire variable domain, with the rest obtained from reference TRBV19 and TRBJ1-1, is as follows: DGGITQSPKYLFRKEGQNVTLSCEQNLNHDAMYWYRQDPGQGLRLIYYSQIVNDFQKGDIAEGYSVSREKKESFPLTVTSAQKNPTAFYLCASSLRGQGNTEAFFGQGTRLTVV.

This clone was found once. The genes are TRBV9 and TRBJ1-3; D uncertain. Per germline, CDR1 SGDLS and CDR2 YYNGEE. The CDR3 spans 13 residues. Trimming removed 7 bases from V and 8 bases from J, with 16 bases in between. CDR3 sequence reads: CASSASLEDTIYF. The CDR3 nucleotides read TGTGCCAGCTCAGCGTCTCTGGAAGACACCATATATTTT.

The J gene is TRBJ2-7, the V gene TRBV21-1; whether TRBD2, the table's D call, matches the DNA was not checked. TRBV21-1 is classified as a pseudogene. The CDR3 contains 15 residues. In DNA, the CDR3 is TGTGCCAGCAGCGTAACTAGCGGGAGAAAAGGCGAGCAGTACTTC. It translates to CASSVTSGRKGEQYF.

This clone was recorded once. The rearrangement joins TRBV7-8 to TRBJ2-2; 8 positions match TRBD1. V gave up 4 bases and J gave up 1 base; unmatched junction bases: 5. This CDR3 contains 16 residues. Germline lookup yields CDR1 SGHVS and CDR2 FQNEAQ. The CDR3 coding sequence is TGTGCCAGCAGCTCAACAGGGACAGGGAACACCGGGGAGCTGTTTTTT. Its protein is CASSSTGTGNTGELFF. Full variable domain (remainder filled in from reference TRBV7-8 and TRBJ2-2): GAGVSQSPRYKVAKRGQDVALRCDPISGHVSLFWYQQALGQGPEFLTYFQNEAQLDKSGLPSDRFFAERPEGSVSTLKIQRTQQEDSAVYLCASSSTGTGNTGELFFGEGSRLTVL.

The chain is built from TRBV14 and TRBJ2-7; D gene unclear. The CDR3 loop spans 13 amino acids. Germline V gene data show CDR1 as SGHDN and CDR2 as FVKESK. V was clipped by 0 bases and J by 3 bases, with 6 bases between them. CDR3 coding DNA: TGTGCCAGCAGCCAAGATTTCGGCTACGAGCAGTACTTC. Translation: CASSQDFGYEQYF.

The chain is built from TRBV7-9 and TRBJ2-5; 8 bases are a match to TRBD1. V trimming: 5 bases; J trimming: 5 bases; junction bases outside the gene matches: 10. Germline lookup yields CDR1 SEHNR and CDR2 FQNEAQ (reference sequence). This CDR3 comprises 15 residues. The CDR3 loop is CASSPGTGGGETQYF. CDR3 in DNA: TGTGCCAGCAGCCCGGGGACAGGCGGCGGGGAGACCCAGTACTTC.

This chain links TRBV18 with TRBJ2-7, with TRBD1 matching 9 bases. V was clipped by 4 bases and J by 5 bases; unmatched bases: 3. The CDR3 extends over 13 amino acids. CDR1 and CDR2 from the germline V gene are KGHSH and LQKENI. The CDR3 sequence is CASSLRQGDEQYF. In DNA form, the CDR3 reads TGTGCCAGCTCACTTAGACAGGGGGACGAGCAGTACTTC. Filled out from reference TRBV18 and TRBJ2-7, the complete variable domain reads NAGVMQNPRHLVRRRGQEARLRCSPMKGHSHVYWYRQLPEEGLKFMVYLQKENIIDESGMPKERFSAEFPKEGPSILRIQQVVRGDSAAYFCASSLRQGDEQYFGPGTRLTVT.

The chain links TRBV29-1 to TRBJ2-3, with 10 bases identical to TRBD2. V dropped 2 bases and J dropped 4; count of bases not matched to a gene: 6. The CDR3 has 15 residues. CDR1 and CDR2 (germline): SQVTM, ANQGSEA. The CDR3 loop reads CSVEQLAGVPDTQYF. CDR3 nucleotides: TGCAGCGTTGAACAGCTAGCGGGAGTACCAGATACGCAGTATTTT.

The gene calls are TRBV27 and TRBJ2-1; TRBD2 aligns across 11 bases. Germline V lookup: CDR1 MNHEY, CDR2 SMNVEV (reference sequence). Trimming cost V 5 bases and J 8 bases; bases outside gene matches: 11. The CDR3 contains 16 residues. CDR3 sequence (DNA): TGTGCCAGCAGTCCAGGACTAGCGGGCTTCTTGGATGAGCAGTTCTTC. Translated, it gives CASSPGLAGFLDEQFF.